This T cell receptor beta chain stems from a study of identical twins. CDR3 length: 16 amino acids. Losses at the gene ends were 1 base for V and 4 bases for J; bases not matched to a gene: 4. Germline-derived CDR1 and CDR2 are LGHDT and YNNKEL (reference sequence). This clonotype was observed many times. One entry per CDR3 protein, called by TCRdb with MiXCR from the 5' RACE reads. In the table there are 210,000 or so distinct CDR3 sequences, around 8% of which are singletons. In addition, the sample was reused for a study of yellow fever vaccine responses in identical twins.

V usage is TRBV3-1 and J usage is TRBJ2-1; 10 bases are shared with TRBD1. This TCR was recovered from a woman between 18 and 29 years old in good health. Sample: memory (CD45RO+) T cells sorted from blood. This chain's CDR3 is CASSQAKGQGYNEQFF. The CDR3 coding sequence is TGTGCCAGCAGCCAAGCAAAGGGACAGGGGTACAATGAGCAGTTCTTC.